The clone carrying this T cell receptor (beta chain) appeared a few times. Its antigen is currently unknown. This sample is drawn from a study of identical twins. Study-wide findings and caveats: The degree of excess twin sharing was weaker in beta out-of-frame sequences. Beta clonotypes that were abundant in cord blood contained fewer insertions, a pattern absent from memory repertoires. Out-of-frame alpha sequences shared between twins exhibited an excess of low generation probability.

With template switching, a universal primer site was added, and the cDNA carried unique molecular identifiers. TCRdb independently ran MiXCR on the 5' RACE reads; one entry per CDR3 protein. The sample contains some 500,000 distinct CDR3 sequences, 12% to 15% of which appear only once. These sequences were also reported in another study, on yellow fever vaccine responses in identical twins.

This sequence was found in a woman aged 18-35 years in good health. The sequenced sample was CD4+ T cells sorted from blood.

The DNA of the CDR3 is TGTGCCACCAGTATGCGGGGCAGCACAGATACGCAGTATTTT. This encodes CATSMRGSTDTQYF. The chain recombines TRBV24-1 with TRBJ2-3, with D perhaps matching TRBD2 (6 bases). Germline CDR1 reads KGHDR; CDR2 reads SFDVKD. CDR3 length: 14 residues. V gave up 6 bases and J gave up 0 bases, with 9 bases separating them.